This T cell receptor (beta chain) was sequenced in a study of control samples from healthy donors and cancer patients. Germline V gives CDR1 SGHNT, CDR2 YENEEA. The CDR3 is made up of 15 amino acids. V was pared by 4 bases and J by 8 bases, with 18 bases between. Method: immunoSEQ multiplex PCR; TCRdb's copy keeps in-frame clones and lacks some. This table has fewer than 95,000 clones, 91% appearing once. The genes are TRBV11-3 and TRBJ2-1; D perhaps matches TRBD1 (5 bases). The TCR comes from a man aged 25 to 45 in good health. Sequenced: blood. The CDR3 here is CASSSTTGASYEQFF. CDR3 DNA sequence: TGTGCCAGCAGCTCGACCACAGGAGCCTCATATGAGCAGTTCTTC.